One sample yielded the 17 T cell receptor beta chains listed below, sequenced in a study of T-cell reconstitution after alpha-beta-depleted transplantation in children. As it was prepared, the TCRbeta library received unique molecular identifiers. In TCRdb, the PCR reads were re-called with MiXCR into one record per CDR3 protein. The data show 90,000 to 100,000 distinct CDR3 sequences, more than 20% seen once. This material consisted of PBMCs, taken before TCRalphabeta/CD19-depleted stem cell transplant. The origin of the receptors is a boy between 2 and 10 years old with acute lymphoblastic leukemia, due to receive a stem cell transplant.

This clonotype has only a few counts. The rearrangement joins TRBV7-2 to TRBJ2-7, with 7 bases identical to TRBD2. The CDR3 covers 14 residues. The J segment lost 1 base and the V segment lost 3 bases, leaving 3 bases of the junction unmatched. Germline V CDR1 and CDR2: SGHTA, FQGNSA. CDR3 in DNA: TGTGCCAGCAGCTTGGGGGGGGGTTCCTACGAGCAGTACTTC. The encoded protein is CASSLGGGSYEQYF.

This chain uses TRBV7-2 with TRBJ1-3; 9 bases line up with TRBD1. The ends lost 5 bases at V and 4 bases at J; junction bases unmatched: 9. The CDR3 sequence is 16 residues long. Germline V gene data show CDR1 as SGHTA and CDR2 as FQGNSA. The CDR3 DNA reads TGTGCCAGCAGCGGGTCACAGGGGGCGGCCGGAAACACCATATATTTT. Its protein is CASSGSQGAAGNTIYF.

This clonotype has a handful of counts. The rearrangement joins TRBV12-3 or TRBV12-4 to TRBJ2-1; 9 bases match TRBD2. This CDR3 spans 15 amino acids. V trimming: 6 bases; J trimming: 7 bases; junction bases outside the gene matches: 10. CDR3 residues: CASSQTSGGRNEQFF. CDR3 coding DNA: TGTGCCAGCAGCCAGACTAGCGGAGGGAGAAATGAGCAGTTCTTC.

This chain uses TRBV12-3 or TRBV12-4 with TRBJ1-4, with D uncertain. V was pared by 1 base and J by 2 bases, with 8 bases between. CDR3 length: 15 residues. Here the CDR3 reads CASSLEGHTNEKLFF. The CDR3 DNA is TGTGCCAGCAGTTTAGAAGGGCACACTAATGAAAAACTGTTTTTT.

The chain recombines TRBV10-1 with TRBJ2-7, with TRBD2 matching over 10 bases. This CDR3 spans 14 amino acids. The V gene's germline CDR1 is WNHNN and CDR2 SYGVQD (reference sequence). The V gene end was trimmed by 2 bases and the J gene end by 5 bases; junction bases not matched to a gene: 3. CDR3 DNA: TGCGCCAGCAGTGAGGCTAGCGGGAGTGACGAGCAGTACTTC. It specifies CASSEASGSDEQYF.

This chain uses TRBV7-9 with TRBJ2-3; 7 positions agree with TRBD2. The V and J ends lost 2 bases and 0 bases, in that order; junction bases with no gene match: 8. Germline-derived CDR1 and CDR2 are SEHNR and FQNEAQ (reference sequence). CDR3 length: 17 amino acids. CDR3 loop: CASSLLGPSGSTDTQYF. CDR3 sequence (DNA): TGTGCCAGCAGCTTATTGGGGCCTAGCGGAAGCACAGATACGCAGTATTTT.

This clonotype was seen at least ten times. This chain uses TRBV5-6 with TRBJ2-1; D is ambiguous. CDR1 and CDR2 from the germline V gene are SGHDT and YYEEEE. The V end lost 0 bases, the J end lost 13 bases, and 20 bases lay between the germline ends. The CDR3 is 15 residues long. Here the CDR3 reads CASSLADSIFVGQFF. The CDR3 nucleotides are TGTGCCAGCAGCTTGGCCGATTCTATTTTCGTCGGTCAGTTCTTC.

This clonotype was recorded many times. The rearrangement joins TRBV7-9 to TRBJ2-3; no clear D gene. The CDR3 contains 12 residues. Germline V gene sequence: CDR1 SEHNR, CDR2 FQNEAQ (reference sequence). V lost 5 bases and J lost 2, with 5 bases in between. The CDR3 bases are TGTGCCAGCAGCGGATCCACAGATACGCAGTATTTT. This translates into CASSGSTDTQYF.

The V call is TRBV20-1, the J call TRBJ1-6; 10 positions agree with TRBD1. V lost 2 bases to trimming and J lost 10 bases; unmatched junction nucleotides: 5. CDR3 length: 14 residues. Germline-derived CDR1 and CDR2 are DFQATT and SNEGSKA (reference sequence). The CDR3 is CSARTGTGVSPLHF. The CDR3 DNA reads as TGCAGTGCTAGAACCGGGACAGGGGTGTCACCCCTCCACTTT.

The chain recombines TRBV9 with TRBJ1-1; D unresolved. Trimming took 3 bases from V and 3 from J, leaving 12 bases between them. CDR3 length: 14 residues. Germline V gene sequence: CDR1 SGDLS, CDR2 YYNGEE. CDR3 protein: CASSAQYQDTEAFF. In nucleotides, the CDR3 is TGTGCCAGCAGCGCCCAATATCAGGACACTGAAGCTTTCTTT.

This clonotype was seen at least ten times. This chain connects TRBV6-4 to TRBJ2-3, with 9 bases aligning to TRBD2. The CDR3 is 15 amino acids. With 3 bases clipped from V and 1 base from J, the junction kept 2 bases outside the gene matches. Germline lookup yields CDR1 MRHNA and CDR2 SNTAGT. The DNA for the CDR3 is TGTGCCAGCAGTGAGACTAGCGGAGGCACAGATACGCAGTATTTT. Protein product: CASSETSGGTDTQYF.

This clonotype was observed a handful of times. The rearrangement joins TRBV4-3 to TRBJ1-1; D gene ambiguous. Germline assignment: CDR1 LGHNA and CDR2 YSLEER. The germline V and J ends were trimmed by 2 bases and 4 bases, with 11 bases remaining between them. The CDR3 extends over 14 amino acids. The chain's CDR3 is CASSQSILSTEAFF. CDR3 DNA sequence: TGCGCCAGCAGCCAATCTATTCTAAGCACTGAAGCTTTCTTT.

This clonotype is a singleton in its sample. One end of the junction is discordant with germline, which a read error may explain. V gene TRBV12-3 or TRBV12-4 combines with J gene TRBJ1-1; no reliable D call. This CDR3 spans 12 amino acids. CDR3 loop: CASRLMNTETFF. The CDR3 nucleotides read TGTGCCAGCAGGCTAATGAACACTGAAACTTTCTTT.

This clonotype was picked up a small number of times. The chain has TRBV5-1 and TRBJ2-2, with D unresolved. CDR3 size: 15 residues. Germline CDR1 reads SGHRS; CDR2 reads YFSETQ. V was trimmed by 0 bases and J by 5 bases, leaving 11 bases between them. The CDR3 DNA sequence: TGCGCCAGCAGCTTGGCCGTGTTTGGGACCGGGGAGCTGTTTTTT. Its protein product is CASSLAVFGTGELFF. The entire variable domain, with the rest obtained from reference TRBV5-1 and TRBJ2-2, is as follows: KAGVTQTPRYLIKTRGQQVTLSCSPISGHRSVSWYQQTPGQGLQFLFEYFSETQRNKGNFPGRFSGRQFSNSRSEMNVSTLELGDSALYLCASSLAVFGTGELFFGEGSRLTVL.

The chain joins TRBV24-1 to TRBJ2-1; 7 bases are a match to TRBD2. V trimming: 7 bases; J trimming: 2 bases; junction bases outside the gene matches: 7. Per germline, CDR1 KGHDR and CDR2 SFDVKD. This CDR3 comprises 15 residues. CDR3 coding DNA: TGTGCCACCAGCAGTCTAGCGGAGACCTACAATGAGCAGTTCTTC. Residues: CATSSLAETYNEQFF.

This clonotype was seen only a few times. The chain carries TRBV5-1 and TRBJ2-1, with a tentative D call TRBD2 (6 bases). From germline, CDR1 is SGHRS and CDR2 YFSETQ. The CDR3 extends over 17 amino acids. Trimming left V 0 bases short and J 10 bases short, with 23 bases between. The chain's CDR3 is CASSLGGGAGPPWEQFF. The CDR3 DNA reads as TGCGCCAGCAGCTTGGGCGGCGGGGCGGGACCCCCGTGGGAGCAGTTCTTC. Looking up the rest from reference TRBV5-1 and TRBJ2-1 gives the full variable domain: KAGVTQTPRYLIKTRGQQVTLSCSPISGHRSVSWYQQTPGQGLQFLFEYFSETQRNKGNFPGRFSGRQFSNSRSEMNVSTLELGDSALYLCASSLGGGAGPPWEQFFGPGTRLTVL.

There are a few counts of this clonotype. The chain employs TRBV28 and TRBJ2-3; 10 bases match TRBD2. This CDR3 spans 15 amino acids. Germline trimming cut 3 bases from V and 3 bases from J; bases unmatched to any gene: 3. Germline-derived CDR1 and CDR2 are MDHEN and SYDVKM. The chain's CDR3 is CASSLSGRATDTQYF. The CDR3 DNA is TGTGCCAGCAGTTTGAGCGGGAGGGCAACAGATACGCAGTATTTT.